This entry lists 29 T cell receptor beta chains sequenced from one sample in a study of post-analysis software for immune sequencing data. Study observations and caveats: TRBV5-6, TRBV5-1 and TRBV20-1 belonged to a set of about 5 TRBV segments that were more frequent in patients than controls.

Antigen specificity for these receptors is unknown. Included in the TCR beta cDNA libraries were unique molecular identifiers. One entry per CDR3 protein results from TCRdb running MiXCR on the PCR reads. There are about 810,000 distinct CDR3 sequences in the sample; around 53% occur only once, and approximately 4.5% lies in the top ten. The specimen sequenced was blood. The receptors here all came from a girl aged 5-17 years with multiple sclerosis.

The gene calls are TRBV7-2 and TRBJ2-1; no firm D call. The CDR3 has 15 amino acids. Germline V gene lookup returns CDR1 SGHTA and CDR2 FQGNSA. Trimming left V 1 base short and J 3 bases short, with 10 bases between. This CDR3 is CASSLERLNYNEQFF. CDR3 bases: TGTGCCAGCAGCTTAGAGCGACTTAACTACAATGAGCAGTTCTTC.

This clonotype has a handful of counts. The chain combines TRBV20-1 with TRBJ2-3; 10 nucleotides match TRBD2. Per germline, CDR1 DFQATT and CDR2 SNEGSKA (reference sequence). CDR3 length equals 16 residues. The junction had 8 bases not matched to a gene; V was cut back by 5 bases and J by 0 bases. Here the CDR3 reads CSAGGGLAASTDTQYF. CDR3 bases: TGCAGTGCTGGGGGCGGACTAGCGGCTAGCACAGATACGCAGTATTTT.

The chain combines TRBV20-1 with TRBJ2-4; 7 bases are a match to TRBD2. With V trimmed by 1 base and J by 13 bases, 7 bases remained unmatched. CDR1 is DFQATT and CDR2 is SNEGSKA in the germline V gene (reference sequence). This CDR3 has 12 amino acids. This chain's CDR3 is CSARVQTSQQYF. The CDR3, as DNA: TGCAGTGCTAGAGTTCAGACTAGCCAGCAGTACTTC.

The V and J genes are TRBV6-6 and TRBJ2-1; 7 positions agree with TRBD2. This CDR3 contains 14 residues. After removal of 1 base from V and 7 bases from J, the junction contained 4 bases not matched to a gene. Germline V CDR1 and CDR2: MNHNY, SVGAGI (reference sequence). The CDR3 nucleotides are TGTGCCAGCAGTTACTGGGCGGGAGAGAATGAGCAGTTCTTC. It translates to CASSYWAGENEQFF.

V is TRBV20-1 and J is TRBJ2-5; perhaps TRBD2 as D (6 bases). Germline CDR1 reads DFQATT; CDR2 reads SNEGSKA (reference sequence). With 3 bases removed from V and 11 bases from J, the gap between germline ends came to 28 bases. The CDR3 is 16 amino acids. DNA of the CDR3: TGCAGTGCTAGTATGCGGGAATGGAGTACCTACAATGAGCAGTACTTC. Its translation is CSASMREWSTYNEQYF.

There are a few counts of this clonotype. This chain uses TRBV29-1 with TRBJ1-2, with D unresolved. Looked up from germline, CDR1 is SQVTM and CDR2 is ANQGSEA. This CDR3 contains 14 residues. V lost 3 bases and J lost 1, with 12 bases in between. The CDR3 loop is CSVEWWTGNYGYTF. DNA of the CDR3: TGCAGCGTTGAGTGGTGGACGGGTAACTATGGCTACACCTTC.

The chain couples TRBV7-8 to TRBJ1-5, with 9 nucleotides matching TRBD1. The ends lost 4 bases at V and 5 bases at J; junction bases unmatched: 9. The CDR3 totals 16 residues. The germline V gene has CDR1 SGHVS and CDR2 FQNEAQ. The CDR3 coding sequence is TGTGCCAGCAGCTATGGGACGGACAGGGGAGATCAGCCCCAGCATTTT. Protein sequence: CASSYGTDRGDQPQHF.

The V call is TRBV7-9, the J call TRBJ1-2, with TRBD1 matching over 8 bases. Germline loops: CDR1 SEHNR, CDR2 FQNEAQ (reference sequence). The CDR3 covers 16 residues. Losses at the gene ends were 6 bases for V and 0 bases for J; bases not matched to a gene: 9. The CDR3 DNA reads TGTGCCAGCAGTTATACAGGGGGTCGATCTAACTATGGCTACACCTTC. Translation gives CASSYTGGRSNYGYTF.

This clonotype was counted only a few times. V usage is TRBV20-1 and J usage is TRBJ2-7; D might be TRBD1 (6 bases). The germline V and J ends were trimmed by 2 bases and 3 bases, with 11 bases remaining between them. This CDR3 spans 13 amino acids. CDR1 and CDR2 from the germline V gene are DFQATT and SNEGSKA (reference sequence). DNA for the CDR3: TGCAGTGCTAGATTCCAGGGGAGCTACGAGCAGTACTTC. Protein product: CSARFQGSYEQYF.

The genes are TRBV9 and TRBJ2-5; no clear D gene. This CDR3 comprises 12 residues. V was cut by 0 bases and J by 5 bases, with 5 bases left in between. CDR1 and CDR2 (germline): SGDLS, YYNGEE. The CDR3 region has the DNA TGTGCCAGCAGCGTAGACGTGGAGACCCAGTACTTC. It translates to CASSVDVETQYF.

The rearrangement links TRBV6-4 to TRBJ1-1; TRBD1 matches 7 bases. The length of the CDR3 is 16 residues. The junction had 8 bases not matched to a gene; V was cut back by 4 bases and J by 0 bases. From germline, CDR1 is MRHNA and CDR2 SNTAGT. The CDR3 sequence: CASSAVDRLMNTEAFF. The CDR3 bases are TGTGCCAGCAGTGCCGTGGACAGGCTCATGAACACTGAAGCTTTCTTT.

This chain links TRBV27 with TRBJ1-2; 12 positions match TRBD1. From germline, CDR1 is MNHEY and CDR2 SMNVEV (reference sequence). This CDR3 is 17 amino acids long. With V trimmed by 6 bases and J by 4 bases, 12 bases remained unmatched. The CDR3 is CASRLVPGTGGIYGYTF. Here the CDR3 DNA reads TGTGCCAGCAGACTAGTGCCCGGGACAGGGGGCATCTATGGCTACACCTTC.

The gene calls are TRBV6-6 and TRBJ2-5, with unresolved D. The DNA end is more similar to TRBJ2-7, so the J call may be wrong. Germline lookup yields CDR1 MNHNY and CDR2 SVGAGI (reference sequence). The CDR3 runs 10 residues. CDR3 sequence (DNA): TGTGCCAGGGGTCCCTACGAGCAGTACTTC. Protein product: CARGPYEQYF.

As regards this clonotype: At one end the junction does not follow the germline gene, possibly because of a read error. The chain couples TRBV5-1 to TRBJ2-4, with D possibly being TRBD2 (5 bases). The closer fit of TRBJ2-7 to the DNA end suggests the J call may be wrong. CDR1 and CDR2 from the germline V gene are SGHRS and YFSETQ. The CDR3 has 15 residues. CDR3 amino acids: CASSAAGSLSSEQYF. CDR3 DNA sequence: TGCGCCAGCAGTGCCGCGGGCAGCCTATCCTCCGAGCAGTACTTC.

The CDR3 region has the DNA TGTGCCAGCAGCCTTGGGGTAGCGGGGTTCACAGATACGCAGTATTTT. Protein sequence: CASSLGVAGFTDTQYF. The chain joins TRBV5-5 to TRBJ2-3, with 8 bases fitting TRBD2. The V gene's germline CDR1 is SGHKS and CDR2 YYEKEE (reference sequence). Trimming at V came to 4 bases and at J to 2 bases, leaving 9 bases not matched to a gene. The CDR3 runs 16 residues.

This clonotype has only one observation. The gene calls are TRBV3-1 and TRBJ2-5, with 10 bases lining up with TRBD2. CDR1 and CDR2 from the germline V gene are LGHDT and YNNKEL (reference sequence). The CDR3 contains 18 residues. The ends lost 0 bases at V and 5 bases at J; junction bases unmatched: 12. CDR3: CASSQDTILAGAFETQYF. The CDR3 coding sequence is TGTGCCAGCAGCCAAGATACTATTCTAGCGGGAGCTTTTGAGACCCAGTACTTC.

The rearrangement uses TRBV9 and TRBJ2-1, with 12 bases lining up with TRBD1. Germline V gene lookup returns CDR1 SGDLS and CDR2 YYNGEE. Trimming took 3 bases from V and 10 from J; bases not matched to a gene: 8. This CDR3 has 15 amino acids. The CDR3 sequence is CASSARDRGRGEQFF. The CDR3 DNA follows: TGTGCCAGCAGCGCAAGGGACAGGGGGCGGGGAGAGCAGTTCTTC.

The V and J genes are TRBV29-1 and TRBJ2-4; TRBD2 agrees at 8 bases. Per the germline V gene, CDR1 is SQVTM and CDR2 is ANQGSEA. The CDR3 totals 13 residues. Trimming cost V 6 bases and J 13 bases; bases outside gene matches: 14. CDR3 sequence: CSVFSGAHNEQYF. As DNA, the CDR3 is TGCAGCGTCTTTAGCGGGGCTCACAATGAGCAGTACTTC.

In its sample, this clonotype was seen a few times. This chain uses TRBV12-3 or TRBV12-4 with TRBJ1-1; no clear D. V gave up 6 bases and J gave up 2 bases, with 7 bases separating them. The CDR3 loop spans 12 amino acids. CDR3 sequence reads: CASRLGNTEAFF. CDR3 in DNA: TGTGCCAGCAGGCTAGGAAACACTGAAGCTTTCTTT.

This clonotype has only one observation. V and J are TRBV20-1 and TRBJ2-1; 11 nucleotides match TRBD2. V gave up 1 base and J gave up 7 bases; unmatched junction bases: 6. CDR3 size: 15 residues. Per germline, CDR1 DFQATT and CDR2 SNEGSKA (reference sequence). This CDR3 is CSARGGLAGGNEQFF. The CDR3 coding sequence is TGCAGTGCTAGAGGGGGCCTAGCGGGAGGTAATGAGCAGTTCTTC.

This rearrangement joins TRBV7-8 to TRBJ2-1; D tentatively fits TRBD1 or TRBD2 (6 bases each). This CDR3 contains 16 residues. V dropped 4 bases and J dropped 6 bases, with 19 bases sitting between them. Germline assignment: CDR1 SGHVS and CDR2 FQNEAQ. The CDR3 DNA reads TGTGCCAGCAGCTGGGGGCGGACTATGCACGGCAATGAGCAGTTCTTC. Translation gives CASSWGRTMHGNEQFF. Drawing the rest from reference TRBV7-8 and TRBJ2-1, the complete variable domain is GAGVSQSPRYKVAKRGQDVALRCDPISGHVSLFWYQQALGQGPEFLTYFQNEAQLDKSGLPSDRFFAERPEGSVSTLKIQRTQQEDSAVYLCASSWGRTMHGNEQFFGPGTRLTVL.

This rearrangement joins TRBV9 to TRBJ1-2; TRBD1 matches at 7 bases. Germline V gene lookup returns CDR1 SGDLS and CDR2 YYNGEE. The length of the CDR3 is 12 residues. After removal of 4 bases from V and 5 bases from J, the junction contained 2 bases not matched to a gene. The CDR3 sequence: CASSPGQYGYTF. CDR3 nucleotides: TGTGCCAGCAGCCCGGGACAGTATGGCTACACCTTC. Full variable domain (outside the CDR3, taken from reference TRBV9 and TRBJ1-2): DSGVTQTPKHLITATGQRVTLRCSPRSGDLSVYWYQQSLDQGLQFLIQYYNGEERAKGNILERFSAQQFPDLHSELNLSSLELGDSALYFCASSPGQYGYTFGSGTRLTVV.

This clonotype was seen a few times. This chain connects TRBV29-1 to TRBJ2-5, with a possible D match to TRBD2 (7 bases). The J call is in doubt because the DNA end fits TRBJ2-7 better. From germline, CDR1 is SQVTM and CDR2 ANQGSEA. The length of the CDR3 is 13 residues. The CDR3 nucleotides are TGCAGCGTTGCCCCGGGGGGCGGATACGAGCAGTACTTC. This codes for CSVAPGGGYEQYF.

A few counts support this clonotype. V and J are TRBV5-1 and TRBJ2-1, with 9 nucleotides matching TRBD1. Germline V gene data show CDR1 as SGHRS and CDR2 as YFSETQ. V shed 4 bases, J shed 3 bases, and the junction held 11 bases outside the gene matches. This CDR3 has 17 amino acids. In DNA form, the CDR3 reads TGCGCCAGCAGCGCCGGATTTGGGGACAGGGTCTACAATGAGCAGTTCTTC. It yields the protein CASSAGFGDRVYNEQFF.

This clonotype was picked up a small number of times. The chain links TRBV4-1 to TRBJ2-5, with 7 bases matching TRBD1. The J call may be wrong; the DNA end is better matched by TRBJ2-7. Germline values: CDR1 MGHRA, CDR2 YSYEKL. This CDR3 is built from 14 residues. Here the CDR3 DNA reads TGCGCCAGCAGCCAATTCGCCCAGGGGGACGAGCAGTACTTC. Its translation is CASSQFAQGDEQYF.

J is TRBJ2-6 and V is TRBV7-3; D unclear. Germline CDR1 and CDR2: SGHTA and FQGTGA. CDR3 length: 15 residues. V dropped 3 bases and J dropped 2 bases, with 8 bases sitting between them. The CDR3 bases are TGTGCCAGCAGCTTCCCACAAGCTGGGGCCAACGTCCTGACTTTC. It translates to CASSFPQAGANVLTF.

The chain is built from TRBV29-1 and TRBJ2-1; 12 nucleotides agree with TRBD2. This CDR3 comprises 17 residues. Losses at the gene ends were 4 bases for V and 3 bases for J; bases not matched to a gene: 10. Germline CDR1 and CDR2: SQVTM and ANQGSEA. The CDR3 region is CSVGTLAGGNFYNEQFF. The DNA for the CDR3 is TGCAGCGTTGGGACACTAGCGGGGGGCAACTTCTACAATGAGCAGTTCTTC.

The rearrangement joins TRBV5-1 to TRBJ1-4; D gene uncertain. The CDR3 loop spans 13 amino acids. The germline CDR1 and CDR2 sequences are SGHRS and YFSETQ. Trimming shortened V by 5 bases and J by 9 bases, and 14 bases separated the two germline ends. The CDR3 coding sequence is TGCGCCAGCAGGCTTGAGGCAGGCCAAAAACTGTTTTTT. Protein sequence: CASRLEAGQKLFF.

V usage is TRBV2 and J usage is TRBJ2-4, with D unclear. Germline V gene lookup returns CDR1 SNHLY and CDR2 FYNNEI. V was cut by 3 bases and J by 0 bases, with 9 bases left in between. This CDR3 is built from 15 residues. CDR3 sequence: CASSESGRAKNIQYF. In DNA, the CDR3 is TGTGCCAGCAGTGAGTCAGGTAGAGCCAAAAACATTCAGTACTTC.